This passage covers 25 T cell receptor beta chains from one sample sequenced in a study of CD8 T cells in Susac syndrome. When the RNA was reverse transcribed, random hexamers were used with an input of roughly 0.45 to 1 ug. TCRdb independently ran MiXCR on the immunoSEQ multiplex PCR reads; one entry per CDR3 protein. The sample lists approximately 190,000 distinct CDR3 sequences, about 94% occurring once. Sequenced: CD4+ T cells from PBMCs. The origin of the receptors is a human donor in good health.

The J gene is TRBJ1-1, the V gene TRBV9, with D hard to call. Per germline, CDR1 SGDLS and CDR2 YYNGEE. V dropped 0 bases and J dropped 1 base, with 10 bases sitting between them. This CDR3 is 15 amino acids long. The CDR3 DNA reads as TGTGCCAGCAGCGTAGGGACCCTGGGGAACACTGAAGCTTTCTTT. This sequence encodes CASSVGTLGNTEAFF.

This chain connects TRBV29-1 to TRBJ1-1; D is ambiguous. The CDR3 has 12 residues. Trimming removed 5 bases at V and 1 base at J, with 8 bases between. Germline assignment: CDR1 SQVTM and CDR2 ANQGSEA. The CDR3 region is CSVSDRNTEAFF. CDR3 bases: TGCAGCGTTTCTGACCGGAACACTGAAGCTTTCTTT.

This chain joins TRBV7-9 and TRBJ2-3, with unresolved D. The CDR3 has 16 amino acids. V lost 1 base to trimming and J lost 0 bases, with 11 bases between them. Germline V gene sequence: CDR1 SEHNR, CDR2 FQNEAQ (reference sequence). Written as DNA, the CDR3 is TGTGCCAGCAGCTTAGGCCGACGGCCCAGCACAGATACGCAGTATTTT. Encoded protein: CASSLGRRPSTDTQYF.

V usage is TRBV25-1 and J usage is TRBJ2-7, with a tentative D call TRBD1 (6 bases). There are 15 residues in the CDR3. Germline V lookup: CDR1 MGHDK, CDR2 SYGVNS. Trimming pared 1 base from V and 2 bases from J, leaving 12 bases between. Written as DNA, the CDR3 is TGTGCCAGCAGTGAATCCCGGACAGCCGCCTACGAGCAGTACTTC. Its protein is CASSESRTAAYEQYF.

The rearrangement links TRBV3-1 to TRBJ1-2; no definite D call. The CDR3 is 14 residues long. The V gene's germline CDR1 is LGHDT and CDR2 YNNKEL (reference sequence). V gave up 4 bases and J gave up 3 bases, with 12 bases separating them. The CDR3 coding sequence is TGTGCCAGCAGCCCTGGGGATGGATACTATGGCTACACCTTC. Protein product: CASSPGDGYYGYTF.

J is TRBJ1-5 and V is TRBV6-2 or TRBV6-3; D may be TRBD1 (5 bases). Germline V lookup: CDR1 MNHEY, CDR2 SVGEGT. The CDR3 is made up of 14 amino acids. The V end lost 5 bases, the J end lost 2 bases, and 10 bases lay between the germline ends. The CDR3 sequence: CASSPGYRNQPQHF. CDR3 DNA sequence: TGTGCCAGCAGTCCAGGGTATCGCAATCAGCCCCAGCATTTT.

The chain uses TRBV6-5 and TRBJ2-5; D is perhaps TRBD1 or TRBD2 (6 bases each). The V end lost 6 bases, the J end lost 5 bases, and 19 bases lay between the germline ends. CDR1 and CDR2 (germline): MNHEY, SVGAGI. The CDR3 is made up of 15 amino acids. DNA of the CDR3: TGTGCCAGCAGGAGGGGGGTCACCTTTGGGGAGACCCAGTACTTC. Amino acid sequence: CASRRGVTFGETQYF.

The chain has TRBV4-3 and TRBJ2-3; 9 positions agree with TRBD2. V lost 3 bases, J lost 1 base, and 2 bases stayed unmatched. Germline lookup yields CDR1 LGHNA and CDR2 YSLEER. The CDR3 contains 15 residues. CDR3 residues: CASSQAGGRTDTQYF. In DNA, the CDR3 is TGCGCCAGCAGCCAGGCGGGGGGGCGCACAGATACGCAGTATTTT.

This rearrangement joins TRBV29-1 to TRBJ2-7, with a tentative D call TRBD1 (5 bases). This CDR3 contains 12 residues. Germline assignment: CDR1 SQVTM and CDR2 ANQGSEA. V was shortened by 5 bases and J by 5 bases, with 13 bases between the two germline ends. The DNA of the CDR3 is TGCAGCGTTCGGCAGGGCGACCACGAGCAGTACGTC. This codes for CSVRQGDHEQYV.

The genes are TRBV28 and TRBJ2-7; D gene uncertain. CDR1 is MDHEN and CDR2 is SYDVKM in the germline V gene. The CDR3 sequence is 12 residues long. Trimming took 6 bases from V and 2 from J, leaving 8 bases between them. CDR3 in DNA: TGTGCCAGCAGATTGTCGACCTACGAGCAGTACTTC. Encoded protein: CASRLSTYEQYF.

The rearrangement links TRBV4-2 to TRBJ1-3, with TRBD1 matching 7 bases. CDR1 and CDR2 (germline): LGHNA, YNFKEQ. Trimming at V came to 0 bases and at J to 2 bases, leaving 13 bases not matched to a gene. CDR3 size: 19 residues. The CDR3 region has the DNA TGTGCCAGCAGCCAAGATCCTAGGGGGCTGGTTATCGCTGGAAACACCATATATTTT. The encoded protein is CASSQDPRGLVIAGNTIYF.

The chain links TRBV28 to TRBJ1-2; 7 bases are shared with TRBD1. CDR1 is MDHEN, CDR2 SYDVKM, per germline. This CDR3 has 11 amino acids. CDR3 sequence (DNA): TGTGCAACAGGGGTCAACTATGGCTACACCTTC. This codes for CATGVNYGYTF.

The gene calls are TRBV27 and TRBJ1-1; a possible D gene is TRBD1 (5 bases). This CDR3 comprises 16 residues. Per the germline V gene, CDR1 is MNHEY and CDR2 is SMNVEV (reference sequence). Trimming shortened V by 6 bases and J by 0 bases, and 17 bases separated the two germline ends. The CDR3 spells CASSPRGRDLNTEAFF. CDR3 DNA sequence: TGTGCCAGCAGCCCAAGGGGACGGGACCTGAACACTGAAGCTTTCTTT.

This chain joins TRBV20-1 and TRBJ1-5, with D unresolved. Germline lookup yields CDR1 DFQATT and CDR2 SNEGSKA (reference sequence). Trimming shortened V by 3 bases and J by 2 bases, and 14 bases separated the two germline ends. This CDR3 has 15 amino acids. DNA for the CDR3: TGCAGTGCTAGCCAGCCGAGACTGCGCAATCAGCCCCAGCATTTT. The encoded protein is CSASQPRLRNQPQHF.

The CDR3 here is CASSLVGSTAKLFF. The CDR3, as DNA: TGTGCCAGCAGTTTAGTCGGGAGCACGGCGAAACTGTTTTTT. This chain links TRBV12-3 or TRBV12-4 with TRBJ1-4; D unclear. The CDR3 length is 14 residues. Trimming removed 1 base at V and 11 bases at J, with 14 bases between.

The CDR3 region has the DNA TGTGCCAGCAGCCAAGGTGATAGCGGGGGACCTTACGAGCAGTACTTC. The encoded protein is CASSQGDSGGPYEQYF. The J gene is TRBJ2-7, the V gene TRBV3-1, with 9 bases aligning to TRBD2. Germline values: CDR1 LGHDT, CDR2 YNNKEL (reference sequence). This CDR3 is 16 amino acids long. After removal of 1 base from V and 4 bases from J, the junction contained 8 bases not matched to a gene.

The DNA of the CDR3 is TGTGCCAGTAGAACGACGGGGGCCCGCTACAATGAGCAGTTCTTC. It codes for CASRTTGARYNEQFF. The genes are TRBV19 and TRBJ2-1, with D possibly being TRBD1 or TRBD2 (6 bases each). The CDR3 spans 15 residues. The germline V and J ends were trimmed by 6 bases and 3 bases, with 15 bases remaining between them. Germline V gives CDR1 LNHDA, CDR2 SQIVND (reference sequence).

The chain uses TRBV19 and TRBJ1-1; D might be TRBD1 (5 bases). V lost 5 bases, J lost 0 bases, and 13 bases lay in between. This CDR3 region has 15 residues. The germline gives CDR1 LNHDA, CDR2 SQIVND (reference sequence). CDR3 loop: CASSSGGVVNTEAFF. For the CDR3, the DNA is TGTGCCAGTAGTTCGGGAGGGGTTGTGAACACTGAAGCTTTCTTT.

The CDR3 loop is CASSLTGGAAFF. CDR3 bases: TGTGCCAGCAGTCTCACGGGGGGGGCGGCTTTCTTT. The rearrangement links TRBV12-3 or TRBV12-4 to TRBJ1-1; possible D gene TRBD1, 6 bases. V was cut by 5 bases and J by 11 bases, with 15 bases left in between. This CDR3 is 12 amino acids long.

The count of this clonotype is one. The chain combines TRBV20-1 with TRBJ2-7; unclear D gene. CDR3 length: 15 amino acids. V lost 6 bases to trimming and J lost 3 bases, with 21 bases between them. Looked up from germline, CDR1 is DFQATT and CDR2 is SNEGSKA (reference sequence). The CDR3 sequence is CSARPSGRLHYEQYV. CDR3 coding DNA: TGCAGTGCAAGACCATCGGGCAGGCTTCACTACGAGCAGTACGTC.

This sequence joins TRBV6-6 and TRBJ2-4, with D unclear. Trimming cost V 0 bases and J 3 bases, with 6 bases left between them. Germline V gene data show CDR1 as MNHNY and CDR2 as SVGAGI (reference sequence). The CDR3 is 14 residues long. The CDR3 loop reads CASSYSDYKNIQYF. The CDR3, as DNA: TGTGCCAGCAGTTACTCCGATTACAAAAACATTCAGTACTTC.

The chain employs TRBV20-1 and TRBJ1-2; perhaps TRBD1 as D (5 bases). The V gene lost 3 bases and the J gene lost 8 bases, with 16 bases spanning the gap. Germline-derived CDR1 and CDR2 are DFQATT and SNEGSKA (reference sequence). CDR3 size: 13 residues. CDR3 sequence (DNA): TGCAGTGCTAGCAAGGGGAAGGCTGGAGGCTACACCTTC. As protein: CSASKGKAGGYTF.

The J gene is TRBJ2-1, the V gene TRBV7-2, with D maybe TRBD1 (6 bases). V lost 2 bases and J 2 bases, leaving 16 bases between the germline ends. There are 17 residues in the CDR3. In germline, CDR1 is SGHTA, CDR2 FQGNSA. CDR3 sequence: CASSLKGGAAPYNEQFF. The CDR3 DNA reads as TGTGCCAGCAGCTTAAAAGGGGGAGCAGCCCCCTACAATGAGCAGTTCTTC.

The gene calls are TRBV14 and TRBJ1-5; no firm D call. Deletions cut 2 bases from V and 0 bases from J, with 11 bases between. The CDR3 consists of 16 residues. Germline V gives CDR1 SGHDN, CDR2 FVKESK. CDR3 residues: CASSQKRLNSNQPQHF. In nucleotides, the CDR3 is TGTGCCAGCAGCCAAAAACGTCTTAATAGCAATCAGCCCCAGCATTTT.

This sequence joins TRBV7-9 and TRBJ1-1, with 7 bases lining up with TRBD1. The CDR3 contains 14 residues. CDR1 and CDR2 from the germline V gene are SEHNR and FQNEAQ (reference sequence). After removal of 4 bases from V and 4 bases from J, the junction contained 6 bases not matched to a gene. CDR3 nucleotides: TGTGCCAGCAGCTGGATGGGACAGCCCACTGAAGCTTTCTTT. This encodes CASSWMGQPTEAFF.